These 27 T cell receptor beta chains came from one sample sequenced in a study of T cells in Graves' hyperthyroidism and ophthalmopathy. Authors of the study amplified TCR beta CDR3 regions from RNA transcripts. HTBI primers drove first-round RT-PCR of the TCR CDR3. TCRdb itself ran the multiplex PCR reads through MiXCR, one entry per CDR3 protein. The sample lists approximately 410,000 distinct CDR3 sequences, about 15% occurring once. Specimen: blood. The receptors were gathered from a young man with Graves' ophthalmopathy.

This clonotype has ten or more counts. The rearrangement links TRBV3-1 to TRBJ1-2, with D tentatively TRBD1 (5 bases). V dropped 1 base and J dropped 7 bases, with 10 bases sitting between them. The germline CDR1 and CDR2 sequences are LGHDT and YNNKEL (reference sequence). The CDR3 extends over 13 amino acids. The CDR3 sequence is CASSQAGASGYTF. CDR3 coding DNA: TGTGCCAGCAGCCAAGCTGGGGCCAGTGGCTACACCTTC.

This clonotype was found many times. The chain links TRBV5-1 to TRBJ2-5; TRBD1 aligns across 9 bases. The CDR3 has 13 amino acids. CDR1 and CDR2 (germline): SGHRS, YFSETQ. Trimming at V came to 5 bases and at J to 13 bases, leaving 12 bases not matched to a gene. Written as DNA, the CDR3 is TGCGCCAGCAGAACCGGACAGGGGCCTTATATGTACTTC. It yields the protein CASRTGQGPYMYF.

Comment on this clonotype: A much bigger clone sits one base away, suggesting this may be a read error. The rearrangement links TRBV5-1 to TRBJ2-6, with 11 bases matching TRBD1. The CDR3 is 18 amino acids. Trimming took 0 bases from V and 0 from J; bases not matched to a gene: 2. Germline V gene sequence: CDR1 SGHRS, CDR2 YFSETQ. The CDR3 sequence: CASSLAGQGASGANVLTF. CDR3 bases: TGCGCCAGCAGCTTGGCAGGACAGGGGGCCTCTGGGGCCAACGTCCTGACTTTC.

In its sample, this clonotype was seen many times. The chain combines TRBV20-1 with TRBJ2-5; D might be TRBD1 or TRBD2, each matching 5 bases. Germline loops: CDR1 DFQATT, CDR2 SNEGSKA (reference sequence). CDR3 size: 13 residues. V dropped 1 base and J dropped 5 bases, with 11 bases sitting between them. The CDR3 protein is CSARVGAAETQYF. DNA for the CDR3: TGCAGTGCTAGAGTCGGGGCGGCGGAGACCCAGTACTTC.

Ten or more counts support this clonotype. The rearrangement links TRBV30 to TRBJ2-7; D ambiguous. The CDR3 has 12 residues. V was trimmed by 0 bases and J by 7 bases, leaving 10 bases between them. Per the germline V gene, CDR1 is GTSNPN and CDR2 is SVGIG (reference sequence). CDR3 sequence reads: CAWSVIVGEQYF. In DNA, the CDR3 is TGTGCCTGGAGTGTTATAGTGGGAGAGCAGTACTTC.

CDR3 sequence reads: CASWTGAAGELFF. The DNA of the CDR3 is TGTGCCAGCTGGACAGGGGCGGCCGGGGAGCTGTTTTTT. The chain recombines TRBV6-1 with TRBJ2-2, with 9 bases fitting TRBD1. The germline V gene encodes CDR1 MNHNS and CDR2 SASEGT. The CDR3 covers 13 residues. With 8 bases clipped from V and 6 bases from J, the junction kept 4 bases outside the gene matches.

This clonotype was seen many times. The J gene is TRBJ2-1, the V gene TRBV20-1; the match to TRBD2 covers 8 bases. The CDR3 runs 14 residues. In germline, CDR1 is DFQATT, CDR2 SNEGSKA (reference sequence). V shed 8 bases, J shed 4 bases, and the junction held 10 bases outside the gene matches. The CDR3 DNA sequence: TGCAGTACACGGGGCGGGAGGCTTTACAATGAGCAGTTCTTC. This codes for CSTRGGRLYNEQFF.

This sequence joins TRBV18 and TRBJ2-7; D perhaps matches TRBD2 (5 bases). V was trimmed by 2 bases and J by 0 bases, leaving 8 bases between them. CDR1 is KGHSH and CDR2 is LQKENI in the germline V gene. The CDR3 loop spans 14 amino acids. The CDR3 is CASSPTRGSYEQYF. The DNA of the CDR3 is TGTGCCAGCTCACCAACTCGGGGCTCCTACGAGCAGTACTTC.

At least ten counts were recorded for this clonotype. The rearrangement uses TRBV7-6 and TRBJ2-5; 9 bases agree with TRBD1. The V gene end was trimmed by 1 base and the J gene end by 13 bases; junction bases not matched to a gene: 7. Germline loops: CDR1 SGHVS, CDR2 FNYEAQ. This CDR3 is 13 amino acids long. CDR3 nucleotides: TGTGCCAGCAGCTTAGGGACAGGGGACGGACTGTACTTC. It translates to CASSLGTGDGLYF.

This rearrangement joins TRBV5-1 to TRBJ1-1; tentatively, D is TRBD1 (6 bases). Germline V gene sequence: CDR1 SGHRS, CDR2 YFSETQ. The V end was cut by 3 bases, the J end by 3 bases, with 12 bases between. This CDR3 has 14 amino acids. CDR3 nucleotide sequence: TGCGCCAGCAGCTACCTACAGGGTGACACTGAAGCTTTCTTT. Its translation is CASSYLQGDTEAFF.

This clonotype was recorded a few times. The rearrangement uses TRBV3-1 and TRBJ2-3, with D possibly being TRBD1 or TRBD2 (7 bases each). V lost 4 bases to trimming and J lost 6 bases, with 20 bases between them. The V gene's germline CDR1 is LGHDT and CDR2 YNNKEL (reference sequence). The length of the CDR3 is 16 residues. The CDR3 spells CASSPEGARGDDTQYF. The CDR3 DNA follows: TGTGCCAGCAGCCCAGAGGGGGCCCGGGGGGACGATACGCAGTATTTT.

The chain employs TRBV24-1 and TRBJ2-7; D is undetermined. The V gene lost 6 bases and the J gene lost 2 bases, with 7 bases spanning the gap. This CDR3 region has 12 residues. Germline-derived CDR1 and CDR2 are KGHDR and SFDVKD. CDR3 DNA: TGTGCCACCAGTCACGGTACCTACGAGCAGTACTTC. Its protein product is CATSHGTYEQYF.

The table lists this clonotype with many counts. CDR3 sequence: CASSTGLAGGGTEQFF. CDR3 sequence (DNA): TGCGCCAGCAGCACCGGACTAGCGGGAGGAGGTACAGAGCAGTTCTTC. The chain couples TRBV5-1 to TRBJ2-1; 14 positions match TRBD2. The CDR3 totals 16 residues. The junction had 10 bases not matched to a gene; V was cut back by 4 bases and J by 10 bases. The germline V gene has CDR1 SGHRS and CDR2 YFSETQ. Drawing the rest from reference TRBV5-1 and TRBJ2-1, the complete variable domain is KAGVTQTPRYLIKTRGQQVTLSCSPISGHRSVSWYQQTPGQGLQFLFEYFSETQRNKGNFPGRFSGRQFSNSRSEMNVSTLELGDSALYLCASSTGLAGGGTEQFFGPGTRLTVL.

This clonotype occurred many times. V is TRBV6-1 and J is TRBJ2-7, with 8 bases that match TRBD2. The CDR3 has 16 amino acids. Germline V CDR1 and CDR2: MNHNS, SASEGT. With 5 bases clipped from V and 2 bases from J, the junction kept 11 bases outside the gene matches. The DNA of the CDR3 is TGTGCCAGCAGTCTATCCTCGGGACTAGACACCTACGAGCAGTACTTC. Protein: CASSLSSGLDTYEQYF.

This clonotype was seen ten or more times. The chain recombines TRBV2 with TRBJ2-1; D perhaps matches TRBD2 (6 bases). Germline-derived CDR1 and CDR2 are SNHLY and FYNNEI. V dropped 6 bases and J dropped 8 bases, with 17 bases sitting between them. CDR3 length: 14 amino acids. In nucleotides, the CDR3 is TGTGCCAGCAGGTGGGGGGATTCGGTCGATGAGCAGTTCTTC. Amino acids: CASRWGDSVDEQFF.

This clonotype was counted only a few times. The gene calls are TRBV30 and TRBJ2-2, with D unresolved. Germline CDR1 and CDR2: GTSNPN and SVGIG (reference sequence). This CDR3 is 14 amino acids long. V was trimmed by 0 bases and J by 1 base, leaving 6 bases between them. The DNA for the CDR3 is TGTGCCTGGAGTGTACAATTGAACACCGGGGAGCTGTTTTTT. The encoded protein is CAWSVQLNTGELFF.

This clonotype was detected ten times or more. This chain connects TRBV13 to TRBJ2-7; D may be TRBD1 or TRBD2 (6 bases each). The germline V and J ends were trimmed by 5 bases and 7 bases, with 21 bases remaining between them. Germline CDR1 reads PRHDT; CDR2 reads FYEKMQ (reference sequence). The CDR3 loop spans 15 amino acids. CDR3 sequence reads: CASSTEGGGSSEQYF. The DNA of the CDR3 is TGTGCCAGCAGCACGGAGGGGGGTGGCTCTAGTGAGCAGTACTTC. The complete variable domain, with remaining parts taken from reference TRBV13 and TRBJ2-7, reads AAGVIQSPRHLIKEKRETATLKCYPIPRHDTVYWYQQGPGQDPQFLISFYEKMQSDKGSIPDRFSAQQFSDYHSELNMSSLELGDSALYFCASSTEGGGSSEQYFGPGTRLTVT.

Ten or more counts support this clonotype. The gene calls are TRBV19 and TRBJ2-7, with no clear D. In germline, CDR1 is LNHDA, CDR2 SQIVND (reference sequence). This CDR3 is built from 14 residues. The ends were cut back, 5 bases at V and 3 bases at J, with 14 bases in the middle. DNA for the CDR3: TGTGCCAGTAGTGACCCCGACACTCTCTACGAGCAGTACTTC. It yields the protein CASSDPDTLYEQYF.

This clonotype showed up just a few times. The chain links TRBV5-1 to TRBJ2-2; 8 nucleotides align to TRBD1. Germline V gene data show CDR1 as SGHRS and CDR2 as YFSETQ. The CDR3 runs 15 residues. The V segment lost 4 bases and the J segment 5 bases; nucleotides outside the gene matches: 7. This CDR3 is CASSQRQGFTGELFF. The CDR3 coding sequence is TGCGCCAGCAGCCAACGACAGGGGTTTACCGGGGAGCTGTTTTTT.

This clonotype was recorded at least ten times. J is TRBJ1-1 and V is TRBV9; D call uncertain. In germline, CDR1 is SGDLS, CDR2 YYNGEE. This CDR3 has 12 amino acids. V lost 9 bases and J 0 bases, leaving 9 bases between the germline ends. The CDR3: CAIILMNTEAFF. The CDR3 bases are TGTGCCATCATCCTCATGAACACTGAAGCTTTCTTT.

This clonotype was seen ten or more times. The J gene is TRBJ2-3, the V gene TRBV12-3 or TRBV12-4; the D is unclear. With 4 bases removed from V and 5 bases from J, the gap between germline ends came to 22 bases. CDR3 size: 17 residues. The CDR3 is CASSSTPYPFIGDTQYF. For the CDR3, the DNA is TGTGCCAGCAGTTCAACTCCATACCCATTCATTGGAGATACGCAGTATTTT.

Ten or more counts support this clonotype. The V call is TRBV15, the J call TRBJ1-5, with a possible D match to TRBD1 (6 bases). The CDR3 extends over 15 amino acids. Germline V gene lookup returns CDR1 LNHNV and CDR2 YYDKDF (reference sequence). Between the trimmed V and J ends, which lost 5 bases and 2 bases, there was a span of 13 bases. The CDR3 is CATSPRRTGNQPQHF. DNA for the CDR3: TGTGCCACCAGCCCCCGCAGGACAGGCAATCAGCCCCAGCATTTT.

Turning to this clonotype: The germline gene is not matched at one end of the junction; a read error may be the cause. V is TRBV7-9 and J is TRBJ2-7; D is perhaps TRBD2 (6 bases). Germline assignment: CDR1 SEHNR and CDR2 FQNEAQ (reference sequence). The CDR3 sequence is 15 residues long. The CDR3 DNA follows: TGTGCCAGCAGCTTAGTGTCCCGGGACTCCGACGAGCAGTACTTC. It translates to CASSLVSRDSDEQYF.

This clonotype was seen ten or more times. The CDR3 reads CASSEAPSGGYTF. Written as DNA, the CDR3 is TGTGCCAGCAGTGAAGCGCCTTCGGGTGGCTACACCTTC. The chain joins TRBV2 to TRBJ1-2; D not certain. V lost 0 bases, J lost 7 bases, and 9 bases lay in between. Germline assignment: CDR1 SNHLY and CDR2 FYNNEI. CDR3 length: 13 residues.

The chain joins TRBV6-1 to TRBJ2-7; D tentatively fits TRBD1 or TRBD2 (7 bases each). In germline, CDR1 is MNHNS, CDR2 SASEGT. Trimming shortened V by 6 bases and J by 2 bases, and 17 bases separated the two germline ends. CDR3 length: 15 amino acids. CDR3 DNA: TGTGCCAGCAGATCAGGCCAGGGGGGGGCCTACGAGCAGTACTTC. The encoded protein is CASRSGQGGAYEQYF.

In this sample, this clonotype turned up many times. The chain joins TRBV18 to TRBJ2-3; 10 bases agree with TRBD2. Unmatched junction bases numbered 7, after V lost 4 bases and J lost 6 bases. Germline V CDR1 and CDR2: KGHSH, LQKENI. The CDR3 runs to 15 residues. The CDR3 nucleotides read TGTGCCAGCTCACGGTCCAGCGGGGGGGTTGATACGCAGTATTTT. This translates into CASSRSSGGVDTQYF.

This clonotype was picked up many times. CDR3 sequence (DNA): TGTGCCAGCAGCCAATCCCCCGGGCTACAATACGAGCAGTACTTC. Translating it yields CASSQSPGLQYEQYF. The V and J genes are TRBV3-1 and TRBJ2-7, with D unclear. The ends were cut back, 2 bases at V and 4 bases at J, with 15 bases in the middle. Germline CDR1 LGHDT, CDR2 YNNKEL (reference sequence). The CDR3 spans 15 residues.